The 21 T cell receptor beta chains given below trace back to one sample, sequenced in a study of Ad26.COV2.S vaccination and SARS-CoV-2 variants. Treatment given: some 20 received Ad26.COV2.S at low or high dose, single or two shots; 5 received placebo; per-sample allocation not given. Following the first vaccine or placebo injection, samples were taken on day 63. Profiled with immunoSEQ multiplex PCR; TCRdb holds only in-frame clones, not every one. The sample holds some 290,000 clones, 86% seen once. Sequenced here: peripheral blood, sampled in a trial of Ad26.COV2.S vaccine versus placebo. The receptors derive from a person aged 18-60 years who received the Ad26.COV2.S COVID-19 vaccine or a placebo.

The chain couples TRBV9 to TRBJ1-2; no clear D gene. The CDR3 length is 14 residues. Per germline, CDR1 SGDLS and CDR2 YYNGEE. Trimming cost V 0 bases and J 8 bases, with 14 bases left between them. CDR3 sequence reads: CASSVDEAVRGYTF. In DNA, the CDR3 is TGTGCCAGCAGCGTAGATGAAGCAGTCCGGGGCTACACCTTC.

The CDR3 DNA sequence: TGTGCCAGCAGCTCCGCCGGGGTTAATGAGCAGTTCTTC. Translated, it gives CASSSAGVNEQFF. The chain uses TRBV9 and TRBJ2-1, with a tentative D call TRBD2 (5 bases). Trimming shortened V by 4 bases and J by 7 bases, and 12 bases separated the two germline ends. CDR1 is SGDLS, CDR2 YYNGEE, per germline. The length of the CDR3 is 13 residues. The full variable domain, completed using reference TRBV9 and TRBJ2-1, is DSGVTQTPKHLITATGQRVTLRCSPRSGDLSVYWYQQSLDQGLQFLIQYYNGEERAKGNILERFSAQQFPDLHSELNLSSLELGDSALYFCASSSAGVNEQFFGPGTRLTVL.

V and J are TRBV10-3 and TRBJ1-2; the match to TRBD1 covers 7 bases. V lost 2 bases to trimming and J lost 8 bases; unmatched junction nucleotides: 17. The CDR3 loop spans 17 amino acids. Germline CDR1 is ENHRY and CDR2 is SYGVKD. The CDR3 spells CAISEGSVQGMAGGYTF. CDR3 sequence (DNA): TGTGCCATCAGTGAGGGGAGTGTACAGGGGATGGCTGGGGGCTACACCTTC.

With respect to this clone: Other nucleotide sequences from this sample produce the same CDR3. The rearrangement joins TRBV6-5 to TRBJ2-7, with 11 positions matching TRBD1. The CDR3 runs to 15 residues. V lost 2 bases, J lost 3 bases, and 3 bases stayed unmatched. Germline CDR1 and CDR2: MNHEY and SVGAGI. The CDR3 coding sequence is TGTGCCAGCAGTTACGCCGGGACAGGGGGCTACGAGCAGTACTTC. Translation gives CASSYAGTGGYEQYF.

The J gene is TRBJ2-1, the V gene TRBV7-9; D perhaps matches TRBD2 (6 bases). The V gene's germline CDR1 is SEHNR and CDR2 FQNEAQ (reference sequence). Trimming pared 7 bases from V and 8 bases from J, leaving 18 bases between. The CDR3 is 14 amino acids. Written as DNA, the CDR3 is TGTGCCAGCATACCTTGGGGCAGGGAGGATGAGCAGTTCTTC. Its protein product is CASIPWGREDEQFF.

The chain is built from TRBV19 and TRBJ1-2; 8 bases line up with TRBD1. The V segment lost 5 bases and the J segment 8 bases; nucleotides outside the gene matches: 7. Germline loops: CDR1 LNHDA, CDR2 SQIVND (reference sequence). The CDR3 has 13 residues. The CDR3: CASSLQDRDGYTF. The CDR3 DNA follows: TGTGCCAGTAGTCTTCAGGACAGGGACGGCTACACCTTC.

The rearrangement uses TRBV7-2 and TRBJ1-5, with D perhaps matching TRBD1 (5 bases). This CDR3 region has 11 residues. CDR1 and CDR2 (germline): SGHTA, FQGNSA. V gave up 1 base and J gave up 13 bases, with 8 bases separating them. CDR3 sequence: CASSLGQIQHF. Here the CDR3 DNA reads TGTGCCAGCAGCTTAGGACAGATACAGCATTTT.

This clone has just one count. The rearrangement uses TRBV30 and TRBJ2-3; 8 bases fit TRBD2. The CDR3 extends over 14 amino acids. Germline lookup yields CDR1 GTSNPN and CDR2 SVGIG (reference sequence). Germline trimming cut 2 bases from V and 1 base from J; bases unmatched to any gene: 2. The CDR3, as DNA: TGTGCCTGGAGTATAGCGGGACGCACAGATACGCAGTATTTT. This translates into CAWSIAGRTDTQYF.

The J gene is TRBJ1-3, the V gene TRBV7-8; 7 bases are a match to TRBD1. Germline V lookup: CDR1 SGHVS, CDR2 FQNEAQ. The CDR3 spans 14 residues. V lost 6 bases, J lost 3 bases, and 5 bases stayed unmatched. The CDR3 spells CASRPGTVGNTIYF. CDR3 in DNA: TGTGCCAGCAGACCAGGGACAGTTGGAAACACCATATATTTT.

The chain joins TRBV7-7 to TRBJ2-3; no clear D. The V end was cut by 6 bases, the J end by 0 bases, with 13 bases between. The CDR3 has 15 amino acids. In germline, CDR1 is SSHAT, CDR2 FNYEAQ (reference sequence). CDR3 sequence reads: CASSPNLHSTDTQYF. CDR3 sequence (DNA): TGTGCCAGCAGTCCTAACTTACACAGCACAGATACGCAGTATTTT.

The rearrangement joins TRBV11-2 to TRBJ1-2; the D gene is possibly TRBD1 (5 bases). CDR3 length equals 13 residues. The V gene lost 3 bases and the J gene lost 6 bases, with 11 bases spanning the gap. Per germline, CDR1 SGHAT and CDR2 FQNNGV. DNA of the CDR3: TGTGCCAGCAGCTTTCTTTTGGGGGATGGCTACACCTTC. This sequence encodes CASSFLLGDGYTF.

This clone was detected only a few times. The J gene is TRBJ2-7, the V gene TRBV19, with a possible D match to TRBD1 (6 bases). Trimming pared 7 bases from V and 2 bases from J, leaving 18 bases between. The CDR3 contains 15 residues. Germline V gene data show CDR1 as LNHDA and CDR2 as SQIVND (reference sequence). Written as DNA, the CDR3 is TGTGCCAGTACCCAGGGGATCGAGCTTACCTACGAGCAGTACTTC. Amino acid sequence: CASTQGIELTYEQYF.

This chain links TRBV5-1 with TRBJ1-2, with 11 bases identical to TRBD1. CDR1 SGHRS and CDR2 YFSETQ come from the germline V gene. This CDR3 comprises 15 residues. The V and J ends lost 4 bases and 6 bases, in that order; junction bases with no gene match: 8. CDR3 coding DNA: TGCGCCAGCAGCCTGGTGGGACAGGGGGTTGATGGCTACACCTTC. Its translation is CASSLVGQGVDGYTF. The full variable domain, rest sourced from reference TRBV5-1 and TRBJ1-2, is KAGVTQTPRYLIKTRGQQVTLSCSPISGHRSVSWYQQTPGQGLQFLFEYFSETQRNKGNFPGRFSGRQFSNSRSEMNVSTLELGDSALYLCASSLVGQGVDGYTFGSGTRLTVV.

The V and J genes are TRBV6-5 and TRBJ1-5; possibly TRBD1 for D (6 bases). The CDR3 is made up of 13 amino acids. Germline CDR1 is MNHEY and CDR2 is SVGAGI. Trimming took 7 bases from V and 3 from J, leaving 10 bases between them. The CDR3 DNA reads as TGTGCCAGCATCTCAGGGGTCAATCAGCCCCAGCATTTT. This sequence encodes CASISGVNQPQHF.

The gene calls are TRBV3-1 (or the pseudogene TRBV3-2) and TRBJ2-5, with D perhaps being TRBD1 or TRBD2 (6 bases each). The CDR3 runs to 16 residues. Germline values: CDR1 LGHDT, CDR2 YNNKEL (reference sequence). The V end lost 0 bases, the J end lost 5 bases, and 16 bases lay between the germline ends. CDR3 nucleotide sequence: TGTGCCAGCAGCCAAGAAGGGGGGAGTAGCCGGGAGACCCAGTACTTC. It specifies CASSQEGGSSRETQYF.

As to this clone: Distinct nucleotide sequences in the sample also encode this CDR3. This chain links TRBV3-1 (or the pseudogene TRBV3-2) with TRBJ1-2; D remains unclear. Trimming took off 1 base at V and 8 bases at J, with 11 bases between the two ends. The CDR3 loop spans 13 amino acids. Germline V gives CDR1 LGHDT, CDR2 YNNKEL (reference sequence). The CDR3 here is CASSQGEGRGYTF. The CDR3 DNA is TGTGCCAGCAGCCAAGGGGAGGGTCGGGGCTACACCTTC.

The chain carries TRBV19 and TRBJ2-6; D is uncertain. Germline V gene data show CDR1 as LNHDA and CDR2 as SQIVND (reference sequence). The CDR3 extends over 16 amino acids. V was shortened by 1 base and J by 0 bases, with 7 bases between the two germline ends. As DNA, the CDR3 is TGTGCCAGTAGTATAGTTACCGTCTCTGGGGCCAACGTCCTGACTTTC. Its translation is CASSIVTVSGANVLTF.

The CDR3 nucleotides read TGTGCCACCCAAAACCTACGGAGCTCTGGAAACACCATATATTTT. Its protein product is CATQNLRSSGNTIYF. V and J are TRBV28 and TRBJ1-3, with D unclear. Germline CDR1 reads MDHEN; CDR2 reads SYDVKM. The CDR3 spans 15 residues. V dropped 10 bases and J dropped 0 bases, with 16 bases sitting between them.

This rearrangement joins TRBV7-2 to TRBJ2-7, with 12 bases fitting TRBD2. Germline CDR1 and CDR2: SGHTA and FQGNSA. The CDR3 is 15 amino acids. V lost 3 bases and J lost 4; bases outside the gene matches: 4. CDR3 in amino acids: CASSFGLAGNYEQYF. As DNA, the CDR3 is TGTGCCAGCAGCTTTGGACTAGCGGGGAATTACGAGCAGTACTTC.

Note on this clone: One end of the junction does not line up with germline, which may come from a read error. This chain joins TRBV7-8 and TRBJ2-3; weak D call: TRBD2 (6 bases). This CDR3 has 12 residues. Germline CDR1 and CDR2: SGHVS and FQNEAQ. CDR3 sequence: CASSPPGRRDNF. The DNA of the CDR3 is TGTGCCAGCAGCCCTCCAGGGAGGAGGGATAATTTT.

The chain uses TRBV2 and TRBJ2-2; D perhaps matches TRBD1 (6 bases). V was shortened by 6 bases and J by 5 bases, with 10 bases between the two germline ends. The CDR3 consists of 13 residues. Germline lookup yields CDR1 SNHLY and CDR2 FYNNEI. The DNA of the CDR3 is TGTGCCAGCAGACCTACAGGGACCGGGGAGCTGTTTTTT. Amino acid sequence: CASRPTGTGELFF.